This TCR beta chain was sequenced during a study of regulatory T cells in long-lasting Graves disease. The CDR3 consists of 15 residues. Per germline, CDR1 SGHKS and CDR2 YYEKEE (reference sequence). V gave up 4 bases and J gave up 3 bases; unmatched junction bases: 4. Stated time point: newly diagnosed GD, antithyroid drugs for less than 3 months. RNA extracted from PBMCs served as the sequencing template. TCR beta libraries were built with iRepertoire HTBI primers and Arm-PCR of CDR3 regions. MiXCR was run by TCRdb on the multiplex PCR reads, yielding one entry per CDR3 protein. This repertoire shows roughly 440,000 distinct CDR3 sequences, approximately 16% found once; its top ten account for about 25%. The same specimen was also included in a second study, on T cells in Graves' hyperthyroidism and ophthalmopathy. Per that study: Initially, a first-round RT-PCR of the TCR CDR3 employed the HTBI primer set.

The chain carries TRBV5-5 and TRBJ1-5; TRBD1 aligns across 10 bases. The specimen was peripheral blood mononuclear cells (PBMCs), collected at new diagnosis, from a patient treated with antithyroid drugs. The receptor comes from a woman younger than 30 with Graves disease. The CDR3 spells CASSLGTGANQPQHF. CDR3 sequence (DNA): TGTGCCAGCAGCCTCGGGACAGGGGCCAATCAGCCCCAGCATTTT. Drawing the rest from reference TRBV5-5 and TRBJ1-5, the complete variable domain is DAGVTQSPTHLIKTRGQQVTLRCSPISGHKSVSWYQQVLGQGPQFIFQYYEKEERGRGNFPDRFSARQFPNYSSELNVNALLLGDSALYLCASSLGTGANQPQHFGDGTRLSIL.